This T cell receptor beta chain is from a study of cytomegalovirus exposure and HLA in healthy donors. The PCR made use of 60 Vbeta and 13 Jbeta primers. Some clones are missing from TCRdb's copy, which holds only in-frame ones; the method was immunoSEQ multiplex PCR. The sample consists of around 67,000 clones, roughly two thirds of them appearing once. As for this clone: Its specificity is not known.

Study-level findings and limits: CMV serostatus was the only immune exposure information that was available. In an earlier analysis, about 90% or about 30%: the productive usage of most TCR beta V segments. Near-uniform donor sequencing depth was presumed by presence/absence analyses. In a later analysis, V- and J-gene trimming of beta chains associated with a DCLRE1C missense variant, replicated independently.

J gave up 3 bases and V 1 base, and 9 bases lay outside the gene matches. The CDR3 is 17 amino acids. CDR1 is SEHNR and CDR2 is FQNEAQ in the germline V gene (reference sequence). The specimen sequenced was PBMCs. The chain links TRBV7-9 to TRBJ2-3, with 8 bases identical to TRBD1. The receptor was derived from a woman aged 45-60 years in good health and CMV-seronegative. CDR3 sequence (DNA): TGTGCCAGCAGCTTAGACGGGACAGGCCCTTGGACAGATACGCAGTATTTT. Translation: CASSLDGTGPWTDTQYF.